These T cell receptor beta chains were read from a single sample in a study of CD8 T cells in ankylosing spondylitis. One entry per CDR3 protein, called by TCRdb with MiXCR from the 5' RACE reads. This table has around 35,000 distinct CDR3 sequences, approximately 11% appearing once. Sequencing input: synovial fluid, either unsorted or a sorted T cell fraction (not recorded which). These receptors were obtained from a male donor with ankylosing spondylitis. The CDR3 runs from the conserved cysteine through the conserved F or W. The order of the fields is clone size, V gene, J gene, D gene, CDR3 DNA, CDR3 protein. A D gene is named only where the DNA matches it firmly. Clone size appears in some rows only: once, few, many, or a class for an expanded clone.

clone size: many
V gene: TRBV4-2
J gene: TRBJ2-1
D gene: TRBD2
CDR3 DNA: TGTGCCAGCAGCCAAGGGGGAGGGCCGCAGAATGAGCAGTTCTTC
CDR3 protein: CASSQGGGPQNEQFF

clone size: many
V gene: TRBV13
J gene: TRBJ2-5
D gene: TRBD2
CDR3 DNA: TGTGCCAGCAGCGCGGGACTAGCGGGAACGCTAGAGACCCAGTACTTC
CDR3 protein: CASSAGLAGTLETQYF

clone size: few
V gene: TRBV7-2
J gene: TRBJ2-1
D gene: TRBD2
CDR3 DNA: TGTGCCAGCAGCCAAAGAAGCGGGAGGGCCGGAAATGAGCAGTTCTTC
CDR3 protein: CASSQRSGRAGNEQFF

clone size: .
V gene: TRBV20-1
J gene: TRBJ2-7
D gene: .
CDR3 DNA: TGCAGTGCCGGGGGACCAACCGGGCGGGAGCAGTACTTC
CDR3 protein: CSAGGPTGREQYF

clone size: many
V gene: TRBV7-9
J gene: TRBJ2-7
D gene: TRBD2
CDR3 DNA: TGTGCCAGCAGCTTAGTGGCGGGAGGGAACGAGCAGTACTTC
CDR3 protein: CASSLVAGGNEQYF

clone size: .
V gene: TRBV5-1
J gene: TRBJ2-7
D gene: .
CDR3 DNA: TGCGCCAGCAGCTTGGCAGGGAACTTAAACTACGAGCAGTACTTC
CDR3 protein: CASSLAGNLNYEQYF

clone size: many
V gene: TRBV6-1
J gene: TRBJ2-6
D gene: .
CDR3 DNA: TGTGCCAGCAGTGATTCGCCAGGAACGATCTCTGGGGCCAACGTCCTGACTTTC
CDR3 protein: CASSDSPGTISGANVLTF

clone size: once
V gene: TRBV29-1
J gene: TRBJ1-1
D gene: .
CDR3 DNA: TGCAGCGTTGTAAGGAATGTGAACACTGAAGCTTTCTTT
CDR3 protein: CSVVRNVNTEAFF

clone size: many
V gene: TRBV28
J gene: TRBJ2-1
D gene: TRBD2
CDR3 DNA: TGTGCCAGCAGCCCTAGGACTAGCGGGAGTAATGAGCAGTTCTTC
CDR3 protein: CASSPRTSGSNEQFF

clone size: few
V gene: TRBV7-2
J gene: TRBJ1-5
D gene: .
CDR3 DNA: TGTGCCAGCAGCTTAGTAAGGGAAGGCCAGCCCCAGCATTTT
CDR3 protein: CASSLVREGQPQHF

clone size: medium-sized
V gene: TRBV7-3
J gene: TRBJ2-1
D gene: TRBD2
CDR3 DNA: TGTGCCAGCAGCCTCCGGGGCGGGAGCAATGAGCAGTTCTTC
CDR3 protein: CASSLRGGSNEQFF

clone size: .
V gene: TRBV19
J gene: TRBJ2-3
D gene: .
CDR3 DNA: TGTGCCAGTAGTATACAGGAGAGCCCTAGCACAGATACGCAGTATTTT
CDR3 protein: CASSIQESPSTDTQYF

clone size: many
V gene: TRBV7-6
J gene: TRBJ1-1
D gene: .
CDR3 DNA: TGTGCCAGCAGCTTAACTCGACGGAGGAACACTGAAGCTTTCTTT
CDR3 protein: CASSLTRRRNTEAFF

clone size: few
V gene: TRBV5-4
J gene: TRBJ2-2
D gene: TRBD2
CDR3 DNA: TGTGCCAGCAGCGGGGGACTAGCGGGAGCCGGGGAGCTGTTTTTT
CDR3 protein: CASSGGLAGAGELFF

clone size: many
V gene: TRBV5-1
J gene: TRBJ2-7
D gene: TRBD2
CDR3 DNA: TGCGCCAGCAGCTTCGCCGGGACTAGCGGGATGGAACAGTACTTC
CDR3 protein: CASSFAGTSGMEQYF

clone size: few
V gene: TRBV30
J gene: TRBJ2-2
D gene: .
CDR3 DNA: TGTGCCTGGAGTGTAATAGCGAACACCGGGGAGCTGTTTTTT
CDR3 protein: CAWSVIANTGELFF

clone size: once
V gene: TRBV3-1
J gene: TRBJ2-2
D gene: .
CDR3 DNA: TGTGCCAGCAGCCTTTCCGACAGGGAGGCCCCGAACACCGGGGAGCTGTTTTTT
CDR3 protein: CASSLSDREAPNTGELFF

clone size: many
V gene: TRBV9
J gene: TRBJ2-7
D gene: .
CDR3 DNA: TGTGCCAGCAGCGCGGACGGCTACGAGCAGTACTTC
CDR3 protein: CASSADGYEQYF

clone size: .
V gene: TRBV7-6
J gene: TRBJ2-5
D gene: .
CDR3 DNA: TGTGCCAGCAGCTTAGCGTCTCAGTCACGACAGGAGACCCAGTACTTC
CDR3 protein: CASSLASQSRQETQYF

clone size: few
V gene: TRBV5-1
J gene: TRBJ1-2
D gene: .
CDR3 DNA: TGCGCCAGCAAGCCCGGGAACTATGGCTACACCTTC
CDR3 protein: CASKPGNYGYTF

clone size: few
V gene: TRBV14
J gene: TRBJ2-2
D gene: .
CDR3 DNA: TGTGCCAGCAGCCAAGAACTGGGACTGGGCGCGAACACCGGGGAGCTGTTTTTT
CDR3 protein: CASSQELGLGANTGELFF